This T cell receptor (beta chain) was sequenced during a study of T cell repertoires in cytomegalovirus infection. Background on the study: Indicated by public TCR beta signatures were CMV infection and matching HLA type. Study results and caveats: In two of eight donors, the top clonotype was HLA-C-restricted CMV-specific. Cumulative frequency (of public TCR beta family members) identified carriers of CMV plus the relevant HLA.

This clonotype was seen ten or more times. Its specificity is unknown. CDR3 size: 14 residues. V was cut by 1 base and J by 8 bases, with 14 bases left in between. The germline V gene has CDR1 SGHTA and CDR2 FQGNSA. A single record per CDR3 protein comes from TCRdb applying MiXCR to the reads. Of about 200,000 distinct CDR3 sequences listed, more than 9% are singletons. V gene TRBV7-2 combines with J gene TRBJ1-2; no clear D gene. This clonotype was obtained from a human donor in good health (CMV status not recorded). Some clones in this sample may be carry-over from other donors' samples. The material sequenced was PBMCs. The CDR3 is CASSLGVRAGGYTF. Here the CDR3 DNA reads TGTGCCAGCAGCTTAGGGGTACGAGCCGGGGGCTACACCTTC.